The 21 T cell receptor beta chains below come from one sample, sequenced in a study of cytomegalovirus exposure and HLA in healthy donors. PCR used 60 Vbeta primers and 13 Jbeta primers. Only in-frame clones appear in the TCRdb table, and some are missing; sequencing was by immunoSEQ multiplex PCR. The sample consists of over 150,000 clones, almost 85% of them appearing once. The sequenced sample was PBMCs. These receptors were taken from a boy younger than 10 in good health and CMV-seronegative.

V is TRBV28 and J is TRBJ1-1, with no clear D. This CDR3 has 15 residues. CDR1 and CDR2 (germline): MDHEN, SYDVKM. Trimming took off 4 bases at V and 3 bases at J, with 15 bases between the two ends. DNA for the CDR3: TGTGCCAGCAGTTCGGGGAGTATTGAGGACACTGAAGCTTTCTTT. Its translation: CASSSGSIEDTEAFF.

This clone was detected a few times. The chain recombines TRBV5-1 with TRBJ1-2; 7 bases map to TRBD1. The ends lost 2 bases at V and 6 bases at J; junction bases unmatched: 1. Germline V gene data show CDR1 as SGHRS and CDR2 as YFSETQ. This CDR3 comprises 12 residues. The CDR3 sequence: CASSFDRDGYTF. Written as DNA, the CDR3 is TGCGCCAGCAGCTTTGACAGGGATGGCTACACCTTC.

The chain carries TRBV5-6 and TRBJ2-7; unclear D gene. With 0 bases removed from V and 7 bases from J, the gap between germline ends came to 11 bases. This CDR3 is built from 13 residues. From germline, CDR1 is SGHDT and CDR2 YYEEEE. The CDR3 DNA is TGTGCCAGCAGCTTGGCGGTCGACAAGGAGCAGTACTTC. Its protein is CASSLAVDKEQYF. The full variable domain, rest sourced from reference TRBV5-6 and TRBJ2-7, is DAGVTQSPTHLIKTRGQQVTLRCSPKSGHDTVSWYQQALGQGPQFIFQYYEEEERQRGNFPDRFSGHQFPNYSSELNVNALLLGDSALYLCASSLAVDKEQYFGPGTRLTVT.

The chain is built from TRBV6-1 and TRBJ2-6; 10 nucleotides align to TRBD1. V was pared by 4 bases and J by 4 bases, with 4 bases of the junction left unmatched. Germline-derived CDR1 and CDR2 are MNHNS and SASEGT. The CDR3 is 16 residues long. DNA for the CDR3: TGTGCCAGCAGTGGACAGGGGGCTGTGGGGGCCAACGTCCTGACTTTC. Protein product: CASSGQGAVGANVLTF.

The rearrangement uses TRBV13 and TRBJ1-1; the D gene is possibly TRBD1 (6 bases). The germline CDR1 and CDR2 sequences are PRHDT and FYEKMQ (reference sequence). CDR3 length equals 15 residues. V was pared by 5 bases and J by 2 bases, with 15 bases between. CDR3 bases: TGTGCCAGCAGCCGAACGGACAGTTCAAACACTGAAGCTTTCTTT. Residues: CASSRTDSSNTEAFF.

This CDR3 is CASSLAGQDTQYF. Written as DNA, the CDR3 is TGTGCCAGTAGCTTAGCGGGCCAAGATACGCAGTATTTT. The V gene is TRBV19, the J gene TRBJ2-3; 7 bases line up with TRBD2. J was trimmed by 5 bases and V by 6 bases; bases with no gene match: 5. Germline-derived CDR1 and CDR2 are LNHDA and SQIVND (reference sequence). CDR3 length: 13 residues. The full variable domain, rest sourced from reference TRBV19 and TRBJ2-3, is DGGITQSPKYLFRKEGQNVTLSCEQNLNHDAMYWYRQDPGQGLRLIYYSQIVNDFQKGDIAEGYSVSREKKESFPLTVTSAQKNPTAFYLCASSLAGQDTQYFGPGTRLTVL.

V and J are TRBV28 and TRBJ2-1; the D gene is possibly TRBD1 (6 bases). The CDR3 runs 12 residues. V was pared by 5 bases and J by 9 bases, with 11 bases between. Germline V lookup: CDR1 MDHEN, CDR2 SYDVKM. The CDR3 is CASSPSRGEQFF. The CDR3 nucleotides are TGTGCCAGCAGTCCTTCCAGGGGTGAGCAGTTCTTC.

The DNA of the CDR3 is TGTGCCAGCAGCTTAGGGGGTTCAGGGGAGACCCAGTACTTC. It specifies CASSLGGSGETQYF. The chain is built from TRBV11-2 and TRBJ2-5, with D maybe TRBD1 (5 bases). Germline V lookup: CDR1 SGHAT, CDR2 FQNNGV. Trimming removed 1 base from V and 5 bases from J, with 11 bases in between. This CDR3 contains 14 residues.

The gene calls are TRBV19 and TRBJ2-7; TRBD1 matches 7 bases. Germline V gene sequence: CDR1 LNHDA, CDR2 SQIVND (reference sequence). CDR3 length: 17 amino acids. V was pared by 3 bases and J by 0 bases, with 11 bases of the junction left unmatched. The CDR3 coding sequence is TGTGCCAGTAGTATCGGCCTCGGGACAGAGTTCTCCTACGAGCAGTACTTC. Translation gives CASSIGLGTEFSYEQYF.

This sequence joins TRBV2 and TRBJ2-7; TRBD2 aligns across 10 bases. The CDR3 has 16 residues. Germline assignment: CDR1 SNHLY and CDR2 FYNNEI. With V trimmed by 4 bases and J by 3 bases, 9 bases remained unmatched. This CDR3 reads CASSANPGTSVYEQYF. CDR3 DNA: TGTGCCAGCAGTGCTAATCCCGGGACTAGCGTCTACGAGCAGTACTTC.

The chain recombines TRBV10-3 with TRBJ2-7, with D possibly TRBD1 on 6 matching bases. Germline V gives CDR1 ENHRY, CDR2 SYGVKD. V shed 4 bases and J shed 2 bases, with 12 bases lying between them. The CDR3 is 14 residues long. The CDR3 region is CAISVSTGTYEQYF. DNA for the CDR3: TGTGCCATCAGTGTGAGTACAGGGACCTACGAGCAGTACTTC.

This chain connects TRBV7-2 to TRBJ1-2; 8 bases line up with TRBD1. Germline V CDR1 and CDR2: SGHTA, FQGNSA. J gave up 4 bases and V 1 base, and 2 bases lay outside the gene matches. This CDR3 has 14 residues. The CDR3 nucleotides read TGTGCCAGCAGCTTAGGGACAGGGAGCTATGGCTACACCTTC. Its protein is CASSLGTGSYGYTF.

The CDR3 DNA is TGTGCCATCAGACCGGGACAGGGTGTAGATGAGCAGTTCTTC. It codes for CAIRPGQGVDEQFF. The J gene is TRBJ2-1, the V gene TRBV10-3; TRBD1 agrees at 9 bases. V trimming: 6 bases; J trimming: 8 bases; junction bases outside the gene matches: 8. The germline V gene encodes CDR1 ENHRY and CDR2 SYGVKD. The CDR3 is 14 amino acids.

The rearrangement links TRBV6-5 to TRBJ1-2; 11 bases are shared with TRBD1. The CDR3 contains 16 residues. Germline lookup yields CDR1 MNHEY and CDR2 SVGAGI. Losses at the gene ends were 2 bases for V and 8 bases for J; bases not matched to a gene: 10. The CDR3 nucleotides are TGTGCCAGCAGTTACCAGGGACAGGGGGGAACGGGAGGCTACACCTTC. Translation: CASSYQGQGGTGGYTF.

This rearrangement joins TRBV5-4 to TRBJ2-7; D may be TRBD2 (7 bases). V was shortened by 4 bases and J by 2 bases, with 22 bases between the two germline ends. Looked up from germline, CDR1 is SGHNT and CDR2 is YYREEE (reference sequence). The CDR3 covers 17 residues. The CDR3 coding sequence is TGTGCCAGCAGCCTCGGAGGGGGACTAACGGAAACCTACGAGCAGTACTTC. It codes for CASSLGGGLTETYEQYF.

This chain connects TRBV4-1 to TRBJ2-7, with D possibly matching TRBD2 (6 bases). This CDR3 comprises 15 residues. Per germline, CDR1 MGHRA and CDR2 YSYEKL. With 4 bases removed from V and 2 bases from J, the gap between germline ends came to 15 bases. CDR3 loop: CASSPSGDSAYEQYF. The CDR3 nucleotides read TGCGCCAGCAGCCCCTCGGGGGACTCAGCCTACGAGCAGTACTTC.

This clone has more than one count but fewer than ten. The chain is built from TRBV7-9 and TRBJ1-3; 8 bases fit TRBD1. V lost 5 bases, J lost 4 bases, and 7 bases stayed unmatched. Germline V gene lookup returns CDR1 SEHNR and CDR2 FQNEAQ (reference sequence). This CDR3 has 15 amino acids. The CDR3 region has the DNA TGTGCCAGCAGCCAAGGGACAGGTTGGGGAAACACCATATATTTT. As protein: CASSQGTGWGNTIYF. The full variable domain, completed using reference TRBV7-9 and TRBJ1-3, is DTGVSQNPRHKITKRGQNVTFRCDPISEHNRLYWYRQTLGQGPEFLTYFQNEAQLEKSRLLSDRFSAERPKGSFSTLEIQRTEQGDSAMYLCASSQGTGWGNTIYFGEGSWLTVV.

J is TRBJ1-2 and V is TRBV20-1; D gene unclear. This CDR3 has 11 amino acids. V lost 3 bases and J 8 bases, leaving 10 bases between the germline ends. Germline V gene sequence: CDR1 DFQATT, CDR2 SNEGSKA (reference sequence). The CDR3 sequence: CSARGLRGYTF. In DNA, the CDR3 is TGCAGTGCTAGGGGCCTGAGAGGCTACACCTTC.

CDR3 in amino acids: CASTTTGRKGGETQYF. In DNA form, the CDR3 reads TGTGCCAGCACGACGACCGGTAGGAAAGGCGGGGAGACCCAGTACTTC. The chain combines TRBV6-6 with TRBJ2-5; D might be TRBD2 (5 bases). The CDR3 totals 16 residues. CDR1 is MNHNY and CDR2 is SVGAGI in the germline V gene (reference sequence). V was cut by 7 bases and J by 5 bases, with 23 bases left in between.

J is TRBJ1-5 and V is TRBV19; no clear D gene. V lost 7 bases and J 0 bases, leaving 13 bases between the germline ends. Germline values: CDR1 LNHDA, CDR2 SQIVND (reference sequence). The CDR3 is 15 amino acids. The CDR3, as DNA: TGTGCCAGTACCAATCGGGGTGTTAGCAATCAGCCCCAGCATTTT. Its protein product is CASTNRGVSNQPQHF.

This clone has only a few counts. V and J are TRBV4-1 and TRBJ1-5, with 11 nucleotides matching TRBD1. V dropped 4 bases and J dropped 5; count of bases not matched to a gene: 7. CDR1 is MGHRA, CDR2 YSYEKL, per germline. The CDR3 is made up of 16 amino acids. CDR3 amino acids: CASSPIGTGGDQPQHF. CDR3 DNA sequence: TGCGCCAGCAGCCCCATAGGGACAGGGGGAGATCAGCCCCAGCATTTT.